This entry is about one T cell receptor (beta chain). At one end, the junction sequence differs from germline, possibly due to a read error. The data originate from a study of control samples from healthy donors and cancer patients. Profiled with immunoSEQ multiplex PCR; TCRdb holds only in-frame clones, not every one. The table includes 150,000 or so clones, approximately 93% detected once. Germline CDR1 is SGHDN and CDR2 is FVKESK. There are 14 residues in the CDR3. This chain connects TRBV14 to TRBJ2-5; D is perhaps TRBD2 (5 bases). This sequence originates from a man aged 18 to 35 in good health. Sequencing used blood. DNA for the CDR3: TGTGCCAGCAGCCAACGGGAACGGAGAGCGTTAATGGACTTC. Its translation is CASSQRERRALMDF.